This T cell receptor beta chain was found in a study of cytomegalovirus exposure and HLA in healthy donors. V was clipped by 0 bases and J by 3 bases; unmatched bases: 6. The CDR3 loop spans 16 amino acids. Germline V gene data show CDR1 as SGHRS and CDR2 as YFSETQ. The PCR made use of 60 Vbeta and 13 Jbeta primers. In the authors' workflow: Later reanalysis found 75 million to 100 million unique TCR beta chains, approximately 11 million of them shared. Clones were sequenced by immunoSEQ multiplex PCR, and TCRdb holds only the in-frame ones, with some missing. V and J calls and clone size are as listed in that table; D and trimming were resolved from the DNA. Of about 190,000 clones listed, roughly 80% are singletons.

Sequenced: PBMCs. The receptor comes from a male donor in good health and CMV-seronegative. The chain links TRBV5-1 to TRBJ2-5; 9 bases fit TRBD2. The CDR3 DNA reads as TGCGCCAGCAGCTTGGCCCATGCGGGGGGGGAAGAGACCCAGTACTTC. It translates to CASSLAHAGGEETQYF.